Each of the 26 T cell receptor beta chains below was sequenced from the same sample in a study of technical replicates of blood from a handful of donors. Using immunoSEQ multiplex PCR, the repertoire was profiled, and TCRdb retains in-frame clones only, with some absent. The sample contains about 83,000 clones, around 96% of which appear only once. The specimen was T cells isolated from PBMCs. These TCRs come from a human donor in good health.

The rearrangement uses TRBV29-1 and TRBJ2-1, with D maybe TRBD2 (5 bases). Germline values: CDR1 SQVTM, CDR2 ANQGSEA. This CDR3 is built from 12 residues. V dropped 6 bases and J dropped 3 bases, with 9 bases sitting between them. CDR3 in amino acids: CSVDTSYNEQFF. The CDR3 DNA reads as TGCAGCGTGGATACTAGCTACAATGAGCAGTTCTTC.

The V call is TRBV2, the J call TRBJ2-2, with D uncertain. V was clipped by 6 bases and J by 5 bases, with 16 bases between them. Germline CDR1 and CDR2: SNHLY and FYNNEI. The length of the CDR3 is 15 residues. CDR3 coding DNA: TGTGCCAGCAGAGGTGCAGGTCTTAGAACCGGGGAGCTGTTTTTT. This sequence encodes CASRGAGLRTGELFF.

CDR3 nucleotide sequence: TGTGCCAGCAGCGTAGACGGAGAACCCCAAGAGACCCAGTACTTC. As protein: CASSVDGEPQETQYF. The V and J genes are TRBV9 and TRBJ2-5; D remains unclear. The CDR3 extends over 15 amino acids. CDR1 is SGDLS and CDR2 is YYNGEE in the germline V gene. Trimming took 0 bases from V and 1 from J, leaving 10 bases between them.

V is TRBV27 and J is TRBJ2-2; D perhaps matches TRBD2 (7 bases). There are 17 residues in the CDR3. Germline V gives CDR1 MNHEY, CDR2 SMNVEV (reference sequence). V was pared by 0 bases and J by 1 base, with 12 bases between. CDR3 sequence reads: CASSLSGGGWNTGELFF. DNA of the CDR3: TGTGCCAGCAGTTTATCGGGGGGGGGCTGGAACACCGGGGAGCTGTTTTTT.

The chain employs TRBV2 and TRBJ2-4; perhaps TRBD1 as D (8 bases). The V gene lost 7 bases and the J gene lost 9 bases, with 13 bases spanning the gap. CDR1 is SNHLY, CDR2 FYNNEI, per germline. The length of the CDR3 is 12 residues. The CDR3 is CASIQGGAIQYF. CDR3 nucleotides: TGTGCCAGCATACAGGGGGGGGCCATTCAGTACTTC.

The gene calls are TRBV19 and TRBJ1-1, with TRBD1 as a possible D gene (5 bases). V was cut by 1 base and J by 3 bases, with 18 bases left in between. Germline assignment: CDR1 LNHDA and CDR2 SQIVND (reference sequence). The CDR3 runs 17 residues. Written as DNA, the CDR3 is TGTGCCAGTAGTATAGGTTGGGGGAGGGGAGCCGACACTGAAGCTTTCTTT. Its translation: CASSIGWGRGADTEAFF.

The chain combines TRBV19 with TRBJ2-2; TRBD2 matches 7 bases. The length of the CDR3 is 13 residues. CDR1 and CDR2 (germline): LNHDA, SQIVND (reference sequence). V shed 7 bases, J shed 5 bases, and the junction held 4 bases outside the gene matches. CDR3 bases: TGTGCCAGTACCCACGGGGGGACCGGGGAGCTGTTTTTT. The encoded protein is CASTHGGTGELFF.

The chain links TRBV7-9 to TRBJ1-2; TRBD1 matches 7 bases. The CDR3 extends over 15 amino acids. The germline gives CDR1 SEHNR, CDR2 FQNEAQ (reference sequence). V lost 1 base, J lost 7 bases, and 9 bases stayed unmatched. CDR3 nucleotides: TGTGCCAGCAGCTTAGATTCCAGGGGGAGGTTTGGCTACACCTTC. It specifies CASSLDSRGRFGYTF.

This sequence joins TRBV5-6 and TRBJ1-2; TRBD1 might be the D (6 bases). CDR3 size: 14 residues. Looked up from germline, CDR1 is SGHDT and CDR2 is YYEEEE. The V end was cut by 0 bases, the J end by 6 bases, with 12 bases between. The CDR3 reads CASSLAFGGHGYTF. CDR3 DNA: TGTGCCAGCAGCTTGGCCTTCGGGGGGCATGGCTACACCTTC.

This rearrangement joins TRBV28 to TRBJ2-3; 8 bases align to TRBD2. CDR1 and CDR2 (germline): MDHEN, SYDVKM. V lost 6 bases to trimming and J lost 2 bases; unmatched junction nucleotides: 7. The CDR3 covers 15 residues. The DNA for the CDR3 is TGTGCCAGCAGAAGCGGGGGAGGATCCACAGATACGCAGTATTTT. This encodes CASRSGGGSTDTQYF.

The genes are TRBV10-3 and TRBJ2-7, with D perhaps matching TRBD2 (6 bases). V was cut by 5 bases and J by 5 bases, with 22 bases left in between. This CDR3 contains 16 residues. Germline CDR1 and CDR2: ENHRY and SYGVKD. Written as DNA, the CDR3 is TGTGCCATCAGTAGGACTATTGGGAGTTCGGGCCACGAGCAGTACTTC. Protein sequence: CAISRTIGSSGHEQYF.

This clone was observed once. The rearrangement links TRBV5-6 to TRBJ2-7; no firm D call. From germline, CDR1 is SGHDT and CDR2 YYEEEE. The germline V and J ends were trimmed by 4 bases and 6 bases, with 14 bases remaining between them. The CDR3 loop spans 13 amino acids. For the CDR3, the DNA is TGTGCCAGCAGCGCTCTGATAGTAACCGAGCAGTACTTC. This sequence encodes CASSALIVTEQYF.

The J gene is TRBJ1-2, the V gene TRBV7-9; 8 positions match TRBD1. V dropped 3 bases and J dropped 0; count of bases not matched to a gene: 6. The CDR3 runs to 16 residues. Germline CDR1 reads SEHNR; CDR2 reads FQNEAQ (reference sequence). The CDR3 nucleotides are TGTGCCAGCAGCTTGATTAAGGGACAGGCTAACTATGGCTACACCTTC. Translating it yields CASSLIKGQANYGYTF.

The chain joins TRBV6-1 to TRBJ1-1; the D gene is possibly TRBD1 (6 bases). CDR1 and CDR2 from the germline V gene are MNHNS and SASEGT. The CDR3 extends over 12 amino acids. V lost 6 bases and J lost 2, with 7 bases in between. Written as DNA, the CDR3 is TGTGCCAGCAGGACAGGAAACACTGAAGCTTTCTTT. This sequence encodes CASRTGNTEAFF.

This sequence joins TRBV6-5 and TRBJ2-1, with 10 bases matching TRBD1. Germline V gives CDR1 MNHEY, CDR2 SVGAGI. V lost 1 base and J lost 8; bases outside the gene matches: 5. CDR3 length: 15 amino acids. CDR3 nucleotides: TGTGCCAGCAGTTACTGGCGGGACAGGGGTGATGAGCAGTTCTTC. This sequence encodes CASSYWRDRGDEQFF.

The chain employs TRBV19 and TRBJ2-7; TRBD2 matches at 9 bases. Looked up from germline, CDR1 is LNHDA and CDR2 is SQIVND (reference sequence). This CDR3 is 15 amino acids long. Trimming took 3 bases from V and 4 from J; bases not matched to a gene: 7. As DNA, the CDR3 is TGTGCCAGTAGTATTTCCCTAGCGGGAATATACGAGCAGTACTTC. It is translated as CASSISLAGIYEQYF.

The chain links TRBV5-4 to TRBJ2-7; a weak D match, TRBD2 (6 bases). V lost 5 bases and J 7 bases, leaving 25 bases between the germline ends. Germline CDR1 and CDR2: SGHNT and YYREEE (reference sequence). The CDR3 loop spans 16 amino acids. CDR3 sequence: CASSTKLGGAPQEQYF. Written as DNA, the CDR3 is TGTGCCAGCAGTACGAAGTTGGGCGGGGCCCCTCAAGAGCAGTACTTC.

The chain has TRBV6-5 and TRBJ1-1; D gene uncertain. The V end lost 0 bases, the J end lost 3 bases, and 8 bases lay between the germline ends. Germline V gene lookup returns CDR1 MNHEY and CDR2 SVGAGI. CDR3 length equals 14 residues. The CDR3 DNA reads TGTGCCAGCAGTTACTCTGGCAGATACACTGAAGCTTTCTTT. This encodes CASSYSGRYTEAFF.

This chain uses TRBV27 with TRBJ2-7, with no clear D. Trimming took off 5 bases at V and 3 bases at J, with 14 bases between the two ends. The V gene's germline CDR1 is MNHEY and CDR2 SMNVEV (reference sequence). The CDR3 consists of 14 residues. In nucleotides, the CDR3 is TGTGCCAGCAGTGAAGGAGACGATATCTACGAGCAGTACTTC. Its translation is CASSEGDDIYEQYF.

This clone was detected only once. The CDR3 is CTSSPRPVAGEYEQYF. The DNA for the CDR3 is TGCACCAGCAGCCCTCGGCCGGTAGCGGGAGAGTACGAGCAGTACTTC. The V gene is TRBV1, the J gene TRBJ2-7; the table's D call TRBD2 went unverified against the DNA. TRBV1 is a pseudogene locus. The CDR3 is 16 residues long.

This clone was found once. The chain couples TRBV5-4 to TRBJ2-5; possible D gene TRBD1, 6 bases. Trimming cost V 1 base and J 4 bases, with 14 bases left between them. Germline-derived CDR1 and CDR2 are SGHNT and YYREEE (reference sequence). The CDR3 loop spans 15 amino acids. CDR3 sequence: CASSLNFGGLETQYF. The CDR3 DNA follows: TGTGCCAGCAGCTTGAATTTTGGGGGCCTAGAGACCCAGTACTTC.

This sequence joins TRBV7-9 and TRBJ2-7, with D perhaps matching TRBD1 (6 bases). Germline CDR1 is SEHNR and CDR2 is FQNEAQ (reference sequence). The CDR3 length is 15 residues. Trimming cost V 1 base and J 3 bases, with 13 bases left between them. CDR3 residues: CASSLEDRPGYEQYF. In DNA, the CDR3 is TGTGCCAGCAGCTTAGAAGACAGGCCGGGCTACGAGCAGTACTTC.

The chain joins TRBV9 to TRBJ1-1; possibly TRBD1 for D (6 bases). Germline values: CDR1 SGDLS, CDR2 YYNGEE. This CDR3 has 14 residues. V gave up 3 bases and J gave up 4 bases, with 13 bases separating them. The CDR3 here is CASSAPQGSTEAFF. CDR3 nucleotides: TGTGCCAGCAGCGCCCCTCAGGGGAGCACTGAAGCTTTCTTT.

The rearrangement joins TRBV15 to TRBJ2-1; TRBD2 matches 7 bases. The CDR3 is 16 amino acids. J was trimmed by 2 bases and V by 5 bases; bases with no gene match: 9. Germline-derived CDR1 and CDR2 are LNHNV and YYDKDF (reference sequence). Here the CDR3 DNA reads TGTGCCACCAGCGGCGCTAGCGGAGTAACCTACAATGAGCAGTTCTTC. This translates into CATSGASGVTYNEQFF.

The chain is built from TRBV13 and TRBJ2-7; D may be TRBD1 (6 bases). The CDR3 totals 14 residues. V lost 3 bases to trimming and J lost 4 bases, with 13 bases between them. Germline V gene lookup returns CDR1 PRHDT and CDR2 FYEKMQ (reference sequence). The CDR3 loop reads CASSLQGPIYEQYF. The CDR3 DNA sequence: TGTGCCAGCAGCTTGCAGGGGCCGATATACGAGCAGTACTTC.

The rearrangement joins TRBV19 to TRBJ1-1, with D maybe TRBD1 (6 bases). CDR3 size: 11 residues. Germline assignment: CDR1 LNHDA and CDR2 SQIVND (reference sequence). V lost 4 bases and J 7 bases, leaving 7 bases between the germline ends. CDR3 loop: CASSRTVEAFF. CDR3 nucleotide sequence: TGTGCCAGTAGTAGGACAGTTGAAGCTTTCTTT.